The next 21 T cell receptor beta chains were all read from a single sample in a study of T cell clonotyping in hematopoietic cell transplantation. Using immunoSEQ multiplex PCR, the repertoire was profiled, and TCRdb retains in-frame clones only, with some absent. Altogether about 15,000 clones are present, around 86% being singletons, with the ten largest covering 13%. The input for sequencing was PBMCs, taken 100 days after allogeneic stem cell transplant. Receptors originate from a male patient in his fifties who had an allogeneic stem cell transplant from an unrelated donor, so T cells may come from the graft donor. Some clones in this sample may be carry-over from other donors' samples.

This clone was observed a few times. The chain couples TRBV30 to TRBJ1-6; 8 bases align to TRBD1. This CDR3 spans 15 amino acids. Germline V gene sequence: CDR1 GTSNPN, CDR2 SVGIG (reference sequence). J gave up 8 bases and V 4 bases, and 10 bases lay outside the gene matches. The CDR3 bases are TGTGCCTGGAAAGCTCCGGGGACAGGAGATTCACCCCTCCACTTT. It is translated as CAWKAPGTGDSPLHF.

The V and J genes are TRBV5-5 and TRBJ1-2; no clear D gene. The germline gives CDR1 SGHKS, CDR2 YYEKEE (reference sequence). V was trimmed by 1 base and J by 8 bases, leaving 18 bases between them. The CDR3 is 15 amino acids. This chain's CDR3 is CASSLLGGEGGGYTF. CDR3 nucleotides: TGTGCCAGCAGCTTGCTGGGCGGAGAGGGTGGAGGCTACACCTTC.

J is TRBJ2-2 and V is TRBV2; TRBD2 aligns across 11 bases. The germline V gene has CDR1 SNHLY and CDR2 FYNNEI. This CDR3 comprises 15 residues. The V and J ends lost 5 bases and 8 bases, in that order; junction bases with no gene match: 7. The CDR3, as DNA: TGTGCCAGCAGTATAGCGGGGGGGAAATTAGGGGAGCTGTTTTTT. It is translated as CASSIAGGKLGELFF.

The chain recombines TRBV30 with TRBJ2-2; 12 bases are a match to TRBD2. Germline CDR1 is GTSNPN and CDR2 is SVGIG (reference sequence). The CDR3 has 16 amino acids. With V trimmed by 5 bases and J by 6 bases, 10 bases remained unmatched. The CDR3 protein is CAWGHGTSGRAGELFF. CDR3 DNA sequence: TGTGCCTGGGGCCACGGGACTAGCGGGCGTGCCGGGGAGCTGTTTTTT.

CDR3: CASSAGGAVYGYTF. The CDR3 DNA follows: TGTGCCAGCAGTGCAGGGGGCGCAGTCTATGGCTACACCTTC. The rearrangement joins TRBV6-6 to TRBJ1-2; 8 bases are shared with TRBD1. Germline V gives CDR1 MNHNY, CDR2 SVGAGI (reference sequence). The CDR3 spans 14 residues. V dropped 5 bases and J dropped 4; count of bases not matched to a gene: 6.

The J gene is TRBJ2-3, the V gene TRBV9; D is unclear. Deletions cut 2 bases from V and 4 bases from J, with 14 bases between. The CDR3 extends over 15 amino acids. The V gene's germline CDR1 is SGDLS and CDR2 YYNGEE. The CDR3 DNA reads TGTGCCAGCAGCGTCGGCAACCGGGCGGCAGATACGCAGTATTTT. Translating it yields CASSVGNRAADTQYF.

V and J are TRBV7-8 and TRBJ2-7; 11 bases agree with TRBD2. Trimming removed 3 bases from V and 1 base from J; junction bases left unmatched: 5. The germline V gene encodes CDR1 SGHVS and CDR2 FQNEAQ. The CDR3 spans 16 residues. The CDR3 DNA follows: TGTGCCAGCAGCTTTAGCGGGAGGGCCTCATCCTACGAGCAGTACTTC. It translates to CASSFSGRASSYEQYF.

This clone was recorded only once. This chain links TRBV29-1 with TRBJ1-2; unclear D gene. The germline V gene has CDR1 SQVTM and CDR2 ANQGSEA. This CDR3 is built from 13 residues. The V gene lost 0 bases and the J gene lost 0 bases, with 5 bases spanning the gap. CDR3: CSVEDGTNYGYTF. DNA of the CDR3: TGCAGCGTTGAAGATGGGACTAACTATGGCTACACCTTC.

J is TRBJ1-3 and V is TRBV28, with unresolved D. CDR3 length: 15 residues. The V end lost 3 bases, the J end lost 1 base, and 10 bases lay between the germline ends. Germline values: CDR1 MDHEN, CDR2 SYDVKM. The CDR3 spells CASSFFRLSGNTIYF. CDR3 nucleotide sequence: TGTGCCAGCAGTTTTTTCAGGCTTTCTGGAAACACCATATATTTT.

V gene TRBV28 combines with J gene TRBJ2-5, with 11 positions matching TRBD1. Germline V gene lookup returns CDR1 MDHEN and CDR2 SYDVKM. V shed 6 bases and J 5 bases; nucleotides not matched to a gene: 5. The CDR3 runs to 14 residues. Here the CDR3 reads CASRRTGGFETQYF. CDR3 DNA sequence: TGTGCCAGCAGGCGGACAGGGGGCTTTGAGACCCAGTACTTC.

This chain connects TRBV20-1 to TRBJ2-5; D remains ambiguous. In germline, CDR1 is DFQATT, CDR2 SNEGSKA (reference sequence). The length of the CDR3 is 11 residues. Trimming pared 2 bases from V and 3 bases from J, leaving 4 bases between. CDR3 residues: CSARPEETQYF. CDR3 DNA: TGCAGTGCTAGACCCGAAGAGACCCAGTACTTC.

The V and J genes are TRBV7-2 and TRBJ2-2; D gene uncertain. CDR1 is SGHTA and CDR2 is FQGNSA in the germline V gene. CDR3 length: 13 residues. V shed 2 bases and J shed 7 bases, with 8 bases lying between them. The CDR3 region has the DNA TGTGCCAGCAGCTTATGGTCGGGCGGGGAGCTGTTTTTT. Translation: CASSLWSGGELFF. Using reference TRBV7-2 and TRBJ2-2 for the parts outside the CDR3, the full variable domain is GAGVSQSPSNKVTEKGKDVELRCDPISGHTALYWYRQSLGQGLEFLIYFQGNSAPDKSGLPSDRFSAERTGGSVSTLTIQRTQQEDSAVYLCASSLWSGGELFFGEGSRLTVL.

The CDR3 spells CASSLGTVNTGELFF. DNA of the CDR3: TGTGCCAGCAGCCTCGGGACTGTGAACACCGGGGAGCTGTTTTTT. This sequence joins TRBV6-5 and TRBJ2-2, with a tentative D call TRBD2 (6 bases). V lost 6 bases to trimming and J lost 1 base, with 12 bases between them. Germline values: CDR1 MNHEY, CDR2 SVGAGI. The CDR3 extends over 15 amino acids.

The V gene is TRBV25-1, the J gene TRBJ1-4; TRBD1 matches at 7 bases. J was trimmed by 10 bases and V by 4 bases; bases with no gene match: 6. Germline CDR1 reads MGHDK; CDR2 reads SYGVNS. This CDR3 comprises 13 residues. CDR3 nucleotide sequence: TGTGCCAGCAGTGCACAGGGGCAGGCAAAACTGTTTTTT. It codes for CASSAQGQAKLFF.

This chain connects TRBV9 to TRBJ1-6, with unresolved D. The CDR3 is made up of 15 amino acids. V was pared by 0 bases and J by 10 bases, with 14 bases between. Per germline, CDR1 SGDLS and CDR2 YYNGEE. As DNA, the CDR3 is TGTGCCAGCAGCGTAGACGGCCGCCATCGCTCACCCCTCCACTTT. It translates to CASSVDGRHRSPLHF.

The rearrangement joins TRBV7-2 to TRBJ1-5, with a tentative D call TRBD1 (6 bases). This CDR3 has 16 amino acids. The V gene lost 2 bases and the J gene lost 3 bases, with 14 bases spanning the gap. CDR1 is SGHTA, CDR2 FQGNSA, per germline. CDR3 bases: TGTGCCAGCAGCTTAACAGGGTCGATGGCCAATCAGCCCCAGCATTTT. Residues: CASSLTGSMANQPQHF.

J is TRBJ2-7 and V is TRBV30; the D gene is possibly TRBD2 (5 bases). The germline V gene encodes CDR1 GTSNPN and CDR2 SVGIG (reference sequence). Between the trimmed V and J ends, which lost 2 bases and 2 bases, there was a span of 19 bases. The CDR3 has 16 residues. The CDR3 coding sequence is TGTGCCTGGAGTCCCCTTATGGGAGCCAACCCCTACGAGCAGTACTTC. Its protein is CAWSPLMGANPYEQYF.

Only one count was recorded for this clone. The gene calls are TRBV11-3 and TRBJ1-1, with D possibly matching TRBD1 (5 bases). Per germline, CDR1 SGHNT and CDR2 YENEEA. This CDR3 has 14 amino acids. Trimming stripped 0 bases from V and 5 bases from J, with 10 bases between. CDR3 in amino acids: CASSLDREGTEAFF. Written as DNA, the CDR3 is TGTGCCAGCAGCTTAGACAGGGAAGGGACTGAAGCTTTCTTT. The full variable domain, completed using reference TRBV11-3 and TRBJ1-1, is EAGVVQSPRYKIIEKKQPVAFWCNPISGHNTLYWYLQNLGQGPELLIRYENEEAVDDSQLPKDRFSAERLKGVDSTLKIQPAELGDSAVYLCASSLDREGTEAFFGQGTRLTVV.

This chain links TRBV5-1 with TRBJ2-7; D is unresolved. Trimming took off 4 bases at V and 0 bases at J, with 14 bases between the two ends. The V gene's germline CDR1 is SGHRS and CDR2 YFSETQ. The CDR3 is made up of 15 amino acids. CDR3 amino acids: CASSIAELSSYEQYF. The CDR3 bases are TGCGCCAGCAGCATAGCAGAACTTAGCTCCTACGAGCAGTACTTC.

V and J are TRBV18 and TRBJ2-7; 7 bases agree with TRBD2. CDR1 and CDR2 (germline): KGHSH, LQKENI. Germline trimming cut 3 bases from V and 4 bases from J; bases unmatched to any gene: 12. The CDR3 has 16 residues. The CDR3 DNA follows: TGTGCCAGCTCACCCACACCACCGACTAGCAATTACGAGCAGTACTTC. It is translated as CASSPTPPTSNYEQYF.

This chain connects TRBV6-5 to TRBJ1-5; D is uncertain. Germline values: CDR1 MNHEY, CDR2 SVGAGI. The CDR3 is 14 amino acids. V gave up 0 bases and J gave up 9 bases, with 12 bases separating them. CDR3 DNA: TGTGCCAGCAGTTACTCGGCGGGTTTGAGGCCCCAGCATTTT. Encoded protein: CASSYSAGLRPQHF.